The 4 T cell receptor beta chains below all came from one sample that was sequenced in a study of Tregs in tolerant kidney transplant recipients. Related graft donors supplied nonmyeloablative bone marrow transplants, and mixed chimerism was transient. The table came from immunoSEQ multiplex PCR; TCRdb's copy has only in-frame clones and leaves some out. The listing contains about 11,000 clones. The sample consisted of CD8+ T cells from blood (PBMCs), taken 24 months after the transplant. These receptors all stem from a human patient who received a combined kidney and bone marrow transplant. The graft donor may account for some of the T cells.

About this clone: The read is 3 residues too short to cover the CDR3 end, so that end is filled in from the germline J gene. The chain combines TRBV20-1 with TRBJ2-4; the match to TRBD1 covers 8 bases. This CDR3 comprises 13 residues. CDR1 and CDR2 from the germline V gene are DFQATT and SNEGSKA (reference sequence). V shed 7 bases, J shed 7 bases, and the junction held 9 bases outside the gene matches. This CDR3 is CSVPGQGDNIQYF. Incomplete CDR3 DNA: TGCAGTGTCCCCGGACAGGGTGACAACATT.

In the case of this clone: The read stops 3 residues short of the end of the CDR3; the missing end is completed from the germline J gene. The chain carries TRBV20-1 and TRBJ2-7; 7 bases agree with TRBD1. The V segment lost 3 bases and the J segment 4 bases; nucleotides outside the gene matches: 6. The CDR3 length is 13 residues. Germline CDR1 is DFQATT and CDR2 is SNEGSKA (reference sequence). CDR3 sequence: CSARGQIGYEQYF. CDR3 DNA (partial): TGCAGTGCTAGGGGACAGATTGGTTACGAG.

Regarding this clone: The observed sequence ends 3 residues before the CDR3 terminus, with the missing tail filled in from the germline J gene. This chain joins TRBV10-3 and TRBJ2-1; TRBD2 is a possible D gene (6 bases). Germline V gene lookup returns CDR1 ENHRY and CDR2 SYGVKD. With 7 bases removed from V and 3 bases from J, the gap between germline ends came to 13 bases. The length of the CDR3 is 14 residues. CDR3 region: CAINSGGNYNEQFF. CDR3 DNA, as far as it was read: TGTGCCATCAATTCCGGCGGGAACTACAATGAG.

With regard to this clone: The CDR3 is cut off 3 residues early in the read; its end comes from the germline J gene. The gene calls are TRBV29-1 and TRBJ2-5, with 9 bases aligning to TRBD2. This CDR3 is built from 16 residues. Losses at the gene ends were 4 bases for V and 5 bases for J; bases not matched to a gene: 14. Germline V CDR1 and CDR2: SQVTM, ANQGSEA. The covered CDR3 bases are TGCAGCGTTGTTGAGCTAGCGGGATTAACTCGGGAGACC. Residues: CSVVELAGLTRET. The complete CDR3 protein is CSVVELAGLTRETQYF.